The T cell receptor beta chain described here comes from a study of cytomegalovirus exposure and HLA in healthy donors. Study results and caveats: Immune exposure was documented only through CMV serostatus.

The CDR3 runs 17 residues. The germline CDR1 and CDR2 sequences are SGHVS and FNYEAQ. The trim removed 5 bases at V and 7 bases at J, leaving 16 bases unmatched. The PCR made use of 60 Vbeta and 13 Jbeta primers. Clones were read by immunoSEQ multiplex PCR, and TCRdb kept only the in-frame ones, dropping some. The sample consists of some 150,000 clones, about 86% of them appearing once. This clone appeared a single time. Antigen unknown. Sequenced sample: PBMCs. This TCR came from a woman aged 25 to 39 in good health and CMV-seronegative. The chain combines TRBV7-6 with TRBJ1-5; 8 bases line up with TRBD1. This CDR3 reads CASSPEIRTGLAQPQHF. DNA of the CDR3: TGTGCCAGCAGCCCAGAGATCCGGACAGGGTTGGCCCAGCCCCAGCATTTT. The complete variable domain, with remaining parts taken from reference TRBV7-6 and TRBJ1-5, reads GAGVSQSPRYKVTKRGQDVALRCDPISGHVSLYWYRQALGQGPEFLTYFNYEAQQDKSGLPNDRFSAERPEGSISTLTIQRTEQRDSAMYRCASSPEIRTGLAQPQHFGDGTRLSIL.